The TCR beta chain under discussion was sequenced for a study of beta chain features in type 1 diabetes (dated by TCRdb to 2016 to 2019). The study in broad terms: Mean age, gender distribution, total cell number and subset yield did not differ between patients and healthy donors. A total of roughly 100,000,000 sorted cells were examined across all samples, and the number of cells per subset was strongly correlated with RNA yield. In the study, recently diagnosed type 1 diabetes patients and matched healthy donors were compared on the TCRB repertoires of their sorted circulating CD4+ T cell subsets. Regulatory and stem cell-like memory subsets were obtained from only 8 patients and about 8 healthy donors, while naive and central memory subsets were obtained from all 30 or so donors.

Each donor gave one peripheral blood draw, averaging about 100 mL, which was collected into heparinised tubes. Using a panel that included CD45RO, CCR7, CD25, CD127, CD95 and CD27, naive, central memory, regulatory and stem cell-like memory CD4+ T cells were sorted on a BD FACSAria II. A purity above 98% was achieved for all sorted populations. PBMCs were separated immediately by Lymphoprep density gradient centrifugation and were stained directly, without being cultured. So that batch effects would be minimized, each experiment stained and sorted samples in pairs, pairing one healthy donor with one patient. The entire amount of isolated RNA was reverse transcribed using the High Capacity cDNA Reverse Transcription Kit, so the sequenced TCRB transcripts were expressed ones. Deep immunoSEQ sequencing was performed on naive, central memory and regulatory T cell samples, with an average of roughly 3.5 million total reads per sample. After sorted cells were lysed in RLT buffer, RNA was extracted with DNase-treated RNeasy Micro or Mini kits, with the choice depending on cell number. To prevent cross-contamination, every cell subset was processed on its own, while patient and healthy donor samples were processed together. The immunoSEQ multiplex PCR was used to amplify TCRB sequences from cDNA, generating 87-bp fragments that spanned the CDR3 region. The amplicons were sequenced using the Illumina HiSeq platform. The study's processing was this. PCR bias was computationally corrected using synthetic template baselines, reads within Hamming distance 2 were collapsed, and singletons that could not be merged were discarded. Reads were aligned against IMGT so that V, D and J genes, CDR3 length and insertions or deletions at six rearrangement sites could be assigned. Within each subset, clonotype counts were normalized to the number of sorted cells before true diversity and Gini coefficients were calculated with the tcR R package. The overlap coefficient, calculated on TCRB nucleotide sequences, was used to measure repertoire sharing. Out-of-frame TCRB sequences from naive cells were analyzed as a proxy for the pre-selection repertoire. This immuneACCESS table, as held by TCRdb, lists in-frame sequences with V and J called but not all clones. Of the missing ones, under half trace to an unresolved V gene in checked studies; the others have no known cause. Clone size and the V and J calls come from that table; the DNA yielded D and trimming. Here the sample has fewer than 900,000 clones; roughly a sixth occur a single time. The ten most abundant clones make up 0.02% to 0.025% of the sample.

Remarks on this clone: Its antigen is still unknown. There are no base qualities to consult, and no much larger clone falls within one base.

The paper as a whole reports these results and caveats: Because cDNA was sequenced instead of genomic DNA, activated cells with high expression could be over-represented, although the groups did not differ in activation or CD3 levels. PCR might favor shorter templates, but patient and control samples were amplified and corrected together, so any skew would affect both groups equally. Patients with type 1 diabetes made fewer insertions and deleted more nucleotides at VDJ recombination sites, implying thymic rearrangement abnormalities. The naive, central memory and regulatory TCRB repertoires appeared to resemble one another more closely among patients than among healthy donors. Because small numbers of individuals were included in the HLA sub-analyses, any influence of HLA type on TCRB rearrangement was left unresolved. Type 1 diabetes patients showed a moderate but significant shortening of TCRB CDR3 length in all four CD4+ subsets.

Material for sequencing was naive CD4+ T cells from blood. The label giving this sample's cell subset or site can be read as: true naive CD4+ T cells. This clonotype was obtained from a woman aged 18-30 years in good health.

The CDR3 amino acid sequence is: CASSLGGMLYSGANVLTF. The sequence in DNA is TGTGCCAGCAGCTTAGGTGGCATGTTGTACTCTGGGGCCAACGTCCTGACTTTC. The sequence joins TRBV7-9 to TRBJ2-6; the D gene remains uncertain. V sheds 1 base and J sheds 0 bases, leaving 13 bases between their ends. The germline V gene (reference sequence) provides CDR1 SEHNR and CDR2 FQNEAQ. From the cysteine through the phenylalanine, the CDR3 covers 18 amino acids. Just CDR3 DNA is preserved here, 54 bases in frame from base 1.